Sequencing of this T cell receptor beta chain was carried out in a study of T-cell memory formation after mild COVID-19. Study-level points and caveats: Contracting clones from day 15 to 85 had balanced CD4/CD8; later expanders favoured CD4+.

This clonotype has at least ten counts. What it binds is unknown. CDR1 and CDR2 (germline): SGHRS, YFSETQ. CDR3 length: 15 residues. J lost 2 bases, V lost 3 bases, and 7 bases had no gene match. With constant-segment primers, 5'RACE yielded cDNA libraries of TCR alpha and TCR beta that carried sample barcodes and UMIs. One entry per CDR3 protein, called by TCRdb with MiXCR from the 5' RACE reads. The sample contains approximately 490,000 distinct CDR3 sequences, 20% of which appear only once. Sequencing used PBMCs or a T cell subset sorted from them (not recorded which). This sequence was found in an adult woman who had mild COVID-19 (a few samples of this study predate the infection). Cell type and time point are not known. The rearrangement joins TRBV5-1 to TRBJ2-7, with TRBD1 matching over 8 bases. The CDR3 DNA reads TGCGCCAGCAGCTCCCAGGGGGCACCTACCTACGAGCAGTACTTC. Protein: CASSSQGAPTYEQYF.